This T cell receptor (beta chain) was profiled in a study of blood T cell repertoires in COVID-19 (dated by TCRdb to the early 2020s). At the level of the whole study: Collaborator samples came from the United States, Italy and Spain and covered acute and convalescent phases of COVID-19. The samples were drawn from the first 160 participants of the ongoing ImmuneRACE study and from 950 to 1,500 subjects provided by 6 global collaborators. A de-identified subject ID, COVID-19 status, age in years and sex were almost always included in the sample metadata. Where HLA class I and class II types were available, the types were taken from metadata supplied by the sample provider, not from assay-based typing. Subjects who had been exposed to COVID-19, were actively infected with it, or had recovered from it provided the deeply sampled blood TCRbeta repertoires that made up the dataset. The repertoires were made available in a free public database intended to serve as a resource for research on the immune response to SARS-CoV-2. The material from the prospective study consisted of cDNA or gDNA derived from T cells, B-cell-depleted T cells, or PBMCs. Results the study describes overall, beyond this receptor: The quantity of clinical and demographic metadata differed by source and by participant and was supplied without curation.

On this clone: The antigen this receptor binds is unknown. Base qualities are not recorded, but no much larger clone differs from it by a single base.

TCRbeta CDR3 regions were amplified from genomic DNA using the immunoSEQ Assay, a bias-controlled multiplex PCR. Under the source paper's analysis protocol: The number of nucleated cells in each sample was estimated by amplification of reference gene primers within the assay. To quantify the absolute abundance of each unique TCRbeta CDR3 rearrangement, sequence reads were collapsed and filtered. For each sample, productive Simpson clonality was calculated as the square root of Simpson's diversity index across productive rearrangements. Here the immuneACCESS table is served through TCRdb, limited to in-frame sequences with V and J called. Missing clones are a known gap in these copies; in checked studies unresolved V genes cover under half, and the rest lacks a known reason. V and J calls plus clone size are reproduced from that table; the DNA served to infer D and trimming. This sample comprises roughly 460,000 clones, approximately 90% of them detected only once. The ten largest make up 0.7% to 1% of the sample.

One collaborating source in Seattle enrolled patients during active infection and followed them longitudinally through the course of disease. Whole blood was collected in K2EDTA tubes by collaborating institutions according to the institutions' own protocols. For TCRbeta analysis, collaborators shipped samples in one of three forms: frozen whole blood, isolated PBMCs, or DNA extracted from either of those sample types. The germline V gene (reference sequence) specifies SEHNR as CDR1 and FQNEAQ as CDR2. The CDR3 measures 15 amino acids from cysteine to phenylalanine. Only the CDR3 part of the read is kept: 45 bases, read in frame from the first base. V is pruned by 1 base and J by 4 bases, leaving 6 bases of the junction without a gene match.

This receptor chain uses TRBV7-9 and TRBJ2-5; 7 central nucleotides agree with TRBD2. The sequencing sample was made of peripheral blood. This clonotype was obtained from a young man with COVID-19, enrolled during active disease. The CDR3: CASSLGRLARETQYF. The sequenced DNA: TGTGCCAGCAGCTTAGGCCGACTAGCACGAGAGACCCAGTACTTC.